These 17 T cell receptor beta chains were sequenced from one sample in a study of T cell changes during pregnancy in multiple sclerosis. Clones were sequenced by immunoSEQ multiplex PCR, and TCRdb holds only the in-frame ones, with some missing. The profile shows about 85,000 clones, approximately 90% of them singletons. Sequencing was performed on peripheral blood, taken in the first trimester of pregnancy. The receptor set was obtained from a female donor with multiple sclerosis, enrolled in a pregnancy study.

The chain couples TRBV28 to TRBJ2-2, with 12 positions matching TRBD2. The germline V gene encodes CDR1 MDHEN and CDR2 SYDVKM. This CDR3 contains 17 residues. The V and J ends lost 5 bases and 5 bases, in that order; junction bases with no gene match: 9. The CDR3: CASSPAGLAGTTGELFF. DNA of the CDR3: TGTGCCAGCAGTCCCGCCGGACTAGCGGGAACAACCGGGGAGCTGTTTTTT.

The chain recombines TRBV9 with TRBJ2-5, with TRBD2 matching over 8 bases. Germline assignment: CDR1 SGDLS and CDR2 YYNGEE. Trimming cost V 0 bases and J 2 bases; bases outside gene matches: 3. The CDR3 runs 15 residues. Here the CDR3 reads CASSVGGLAQETQYF. As DNA, the CDR3 is TGTGCCAGCAGCGTAGGAGGACTAGCACAAGAGACCCAGTACTTC.

The chain employs TRBV15 and TRBJ1-2; D is possibly TRBD1 (6 bases). The V gene's germline CDR1 is LNHNV and CDR2 YYDKDF (reference sequence). The CDR3 runs 15 residues. Trimming pared 0 bases from V and 4 bases from J, leaving 12 bases between. This CDR3 reads CATSRETGKGYGYTF. The DNA for the CDR3 is TGTGCCACCAGCAGAGAAACAGGGAAGGGCTATGGCTACACCTTC.

This sequence joins TRBV7-3 and TRBJ1-1, with TRBD1 as a possible D gene (5 bases). Looked up from germline, CDR1 is SGHTA and CDR2 is FQGTGA. The CDR3 sequence is 13 residues long. V dropped 5 bases and J dropped 3 bases, with 10 bases sitting between them. The CDR3 DNA reads TGTGCCAGCAGCCTGGGGGGAGACACTGAAGCTTTCTTT. Translating it yields CASSLGGDTEAFF. Together with reference TRBV7-3 and TRBJ1-1, the CDR3 gives the full variable domain: GAGVSQTPSNKVTEKGKYVELRCDPISGHTALYWYRQSLGQGPEFLIYFQGTGAADDSGLPNDRFFAVRPEGSVSTLKIQRTERGDSAVYLCASSLGGDTEAFFGQGTRLTVV.

The chain uses TRBV27 and TRBJ2-1; TRBD1 agrees at 7 bases. The J segment lost 7 bases and the V segment lost 2 bases, leaving 8 bases of the junction unmatched. Germline CDR1 and CDR2: MNHEY and SMNVEV (reference sequence). This CDR3 is 15 amino acids long. The CDR3 DNA sequence: TGTGCCAGCAGTTTAAATTCCGGGACAGATAATGAGCAGTTCTTC. Residues: CASSLNSGTDNEQFF.

The V gene is TRBV6-4, the J gene TRBJ2-7; D not resolved. Germline V gene sequence: CDR1 MRHNA, CDR2 SNTAGT. The CDR3 has 11 amino acids. V was trimmed by 6 bases and J by 4 bases, leaving 7 bases between them. The CDR3 nucleotides read TGTGCCAGCAGCCCAACTTACGAGCAGTACTTC. Protein product: CASSPTYEQYF.

This chain connects TRBV9 to TRBJ2-2; a possible D gene is TRBD2 (5 bases). Trimming removed 3 bases from V and 0 bases from J, with 6 bases in between. This CDR3 comprises 14 residues. Germline lookup yields CDR1 SGDLS and CDR2 YYNGEE. CDR3 in DNA: TGTGCCAGCAGCGCGGGAACGAACACCGGGGAGCTGTTTTTT. It codes for CASSAGTNTGELFF.

The CDR3 region is CASSLTDRPNTGELFF. The DNA of the CDR3 is TGTGCCAGCAGTTTGACGGACAGGCCGAACACCGGGGAGCTGTTTTTT. The chain couples TRBV27 to TRBJ2-2; 7 bases agree with TRBD1. The CDR3 is 16 residues long. CDR1 MNHEY and CDR2 SMNVEV come from the germline V gene (reference sequence). The ends lost 3 bases at V and 0 bases at J; junction bases unmatched: 4.

V is TRBV7-2 and J is TRBJ2-7; weak D call: TRBD1 (6 bases). The CDR3 is 14 amino acids. Germline CDR1 is SGHTA and CDR2 is FQGNSA. The germline V and J ends were trimmed by 2 bases and 0 bases, with 8 bases remaining between them. The CDR3 nucleotides read TGTGCCAGCAGCTTACAGGGGCACTCCTACGAGCAGTACTTC. Protein sequence: CASSLQGHSYEQYF. Full variable domain (rest looked up from reference TRBV7-2 and TRBJ2-7): GAGVSQSPSNKVTEKGKDVELRCDPISGHTALYWYRQSLGQGLEFLIYFQGNSAPDKSGLPSDRFSAERTGGSVSTLTIQRTQQEDSAVYLCASSLQGHSYEQYFGPGTRLTVT.

The sample holds a few counts of this clone. This rearrangement joins TRBV7-6 to TRBJ2-2, with TRBD1 matching 10 bases. Germline V gene sequence: CDR1 SGHVS, CDR2 FNYEAQ. The CDR3 has 20 residues. V dropped 2 bases and J dropped 2; count of bases not matched to a gene: 14. In DNA, the CDR3 is TGTGCCAGCAGCTTACGCGACTGGGGGGACAGGGGTTCCAACACCGGGGAGCTGTTTTTT. It encodes CASSLRDWGDRGSNTGELFF.

This clone was recorded a few times. The chain recombines TRBV6-5 with TRBJ1-1; D remains unclear. CDR1 and CDR2 (germline): MNHEY, SVGAGI. V lost 4 bases and J lost 1, with 13 bases in between. The CDR3 extends over 15 amino acids. The CDR3 here is CASSSIIATNTEAFF. The CDR3 DNA sequence: TGTGCCAGCAGTTCAATTATTGCTACGAACACTGAAGCTTTCTTT.

The J gene is TRBJ2-7, the V gene TRBV9; 11 nucleotides line up with TRBD2. The J segment lost 2 bases and the V segment lost 4 bases, leaving 5 bases of the junction unmatched. Germline-derived CDR1 and CDR2 are SGDLS and YYNGEE. The CDR3 is 15 amino acids. The CDR3, as DNA: TGTGCCAGCAGCCAGGGACTAGCGGAAACCTACGAGCAGTACTTC. The encoded protein is CASSQGLAETYEQYF.

This clone was recorded only once. V and J are TRBV28 and TRBJ2-1; 11 nucleotides line up with TRBD1. With 10 bases clipped from V and 5 bases from J, the junction kept 7 bases outside the gene matches. Germline V gene data show CDR1 as MDHEN and CDR2 as SYDVKM. CDR3 length: 14 amino acids. The CDR3 DNA sequence: TGTGCCATTGGACAGGGGGCCTTAAACAATGAGCAGTTCTTC. Amino acid sequence: CAIGQGALNNEQFF.

The chain carries TRBV4-3 and TRBJ2-2; 8 nucleotides agree with TRBD2. V shed 3 bases and J 4 bases; nucleotides not matched to a gene: 7. Germline loops: CDR1 LGHNA, CDR2 YSLEER. CDR3 length equals 16 residues. The chain's CDR3 is CASSHGAGGLTGELFF. The DNA of the CDR3 is TGCGCCAGCAGCCACGGGGCGGGGGGACTCACCGGGGAGCTGTTTTTT.

V is TRBV2 and J is TRBJ1-2; 9 bases are shared with TRBD1. Germline loops: CDR1 SNHLY, CDR2 FYNNEI. Losses at the gene ends were 6 bases for V and 1 base for J; bases not matched to a gene: 6. The CDR3 totals 15 residues. The CDR3 DNA follows: TGTGCCAGCAGCCTGGGACAGGGTAGTAACTATGGCTACACCTTC. It codes for CASSLGQGSNYGYTF.

The genes are TRBV6-7 and TRBJ1-3; a possible D gene is TRBD1 (6 bases). TRBV6-7 is an ORF for which the function is uncertain. The CDR3 loop spans 18 amino acids. V lost 5 bases, J lost 0 bases, and 20 bases lay in between. CDR3 DNA: TGTGCCAGCAGTCACCCCCCGGGGACACGCTACTCTGGAAACACCATATATTTT. It yields the protein CASSHPPGTRYSGNTIYF.

The chain is built from TRBV6-6 and TRBJ2-1; TRBD2 aligns across 7 bases. The germline V gene encodes CDR1 MNHNY and CDR2 SVGAGI (reference sequence). After removal of 9 bases from V and 4 bases from J, the junction contained 3 bases not matched to a gene. This CDR3 has 12 amino acids. CDR3 coding DNA: TGTGCCAGTCGGGGAGGGTACAATGAGCAGTTCTTC. Translating gives CASRGGYNEQFF.